The 15 T cell receptor beta chains in this list originate from one sample, sequenced in a study of blood T cell repertoires in COVID-19. Sequencing was performed with immunoSEQ multiplex PCR; in TCRdb, only in-frame clones are kept and a portion is missing. The sample lists 100,000 or so clones, roughly 79% occurring once. Sequenced input: peripheral blood. The receptors derive from a woman between 65 and 79 years old with acute or convalescent COVID-19.

This clone came up once. The V call is TRBV27, the J call TRBJ1-5, with TRBD1 as a possible D gene (6 bases). The germline CDR1 and CDR2 sequences are MNHEY and SMNVEV (reference sequence). Trimming cost V 6 bases and J 4 bases, with 13 bases left between them. This CDR3 has 14 amino acids. CDR3 amino acids: CASSPYRVNQPQHF. CDR3 nucleotide sequence: TGTGCCAGCAGCCCCTACAGGGTGAATCAGCCCCAGCATTTT.

The chain employs TRBV3-1 (or the pseudogene TRBV3-2) and TRBJ2-2, with 10 nucleotides matching TRBD2. Germline V gene lookup returns CDR1 LGHDT and CDR2 YNNKEL (reference sequence). J lost 2 bases, V lost 3 bases, and 6 bases had no gene match. The CDR3 covers 17 residues. Written as DNA, the CDR3 is TGTGCCAGCAGCCACCACACTAGCGGGGTAAACACCGGGGAGCTGTTTTTT. Encoded protein: CASSHHTSGVNTGELFF.

The chain couples TRBV5-8 to TRBJ2-4; possibly TRBD1 for D (5 bases). The V and J ends lost 6 bases and 6 bases respectively, with 16 bases between them. The CDR3 is 14 amino acids. Germline lookup yields CDR1 SGHTS and CDR2 YDEGEE. The CDR3 loop reads CASKEHGQGNIQYF. CDR3 bases: TGTGCCAGCAAAGAGCACGGTCAGGGAAACATTCAGTACTTC. Filled out from reference TRBV5-8 and TRBJ2-4, the complete variable domain reads EAGVTQSPTHLIKTRGQQATLRCSPISGHTSVYWYQQALGLGLQFLLWYDEGEERNRGNFPPRFSGRQFPNYSSELNVNALELEDSALYLCASKEHGQGNIQYFGAGTRLSVL.

The J gene is TRBJ1-5, the V gene TRBV7-2; possible D gene TRBD1, 6 bases. Germline CDR1 and CDR2: SGHTA and FQGNSA. V dropped 4 bases and J dropped 5 bases, with 15 bases sitting between them. There are 15 residues in the CDR3. The CDR3 DNA is TGTGCCAGCAGCTCAGGGGCAGGGGAGCATCAGCCCCAGCATTTT. This gives the protein CASSSGAGEHQPQHF.

V and J are TRBV2 and TRBJ2-5, with D possibly TRBD2 on 6 matching bases. CDR1 SNHLY and CDR2 FYNNEI come from the germline V gene. V was shortened by 9 bases and J by 1 base, with 12 bases between the two germline ends. There are 13 residues in the CDR3. CDR3: CASRRDSQETQYF. The DNA of the CDR3 is TGTGCCAGTAGGAGGGACTCCCAAGAGACCCAGTACTTC.

The rearrangement uses TRBV7-8 and TRBJ2-7, with 7 bases fitting TRBD1. Trimming at V came to 4 bases and at J to 1 base, leaving 7 bases not matched to a gene. The CDR3 sequence is 15 residues long. From germline, CDR1 is SGHVS and CDR2 FQNEAQ. CDR3 DNA sequence: TGTGCCAGCAGCTACGGTGGGACAGATTCCTACGAGCAGTACTTC. Encoded protein: CASSYGGTDSYEQYF.

The J gene is TRBJ2-2, the V gene TRBV6-2 or TRBV6-3, with 7 positions matching TRBD1. The ends lost 2 bases at V and 1 base at J; junction bases unmatched: 4. Per germline, CDR1 MNHEY and CDR2 SVGEGT. There are 16 residues in the CDR3. CDR3 sequence: CASSYAGTENTGELFF. The CDR3 nucleotides read TGTGCCAGCAGTTACGCCGGGACAGAGAACACCGGGGAGCTGTTTTTT.

This clone was counted only a few times. The rearrangement uses TRBV6-6 and TRBJ1-6; no definite D call. V lost 7 bases and J lost 8, with 15 bases in between. The CDR3 is 14 amino acids. Per the germline V gene, CDR1 is MNHNY and CDR2 is SVGAGI (reference sequence). CDR3 protein: CASTLDIRDSPLHF. The CDR3 coding sequence is TGTGCCAGCACCTTAGACATCAGAGATTCACCCCTCCACTTT.

The chain is built from TRBV7-3 and TRBJ2-7; D may be TRBD1 (6 bases). The V end lost 4 bases, the J end lost 0 bases, and 22 bases lay between the germline ends. The germline gives CDR1 SGHTA, CDR2 FQGTGA. This CDR3 has 18 amino acids. CDR3 nucleotide sequence: TGTGCCAGCAGCTCTAGACCGTGGACAGAGCGAAGCTCCTACGAGCAGTACTTC. It is translated as CASSSRPWTERSSYEQYF.

The chain employs TRBV5-1 and TRBJ1-3, with D possibly TRBD1 on 5 matching bases. Between the trimmed V and J ends, which lost 3 bases and 4 bases, there was a span of 14 bases. Germline CDR1 is SGHRS and CDR2 is YFSETQ. This CDR3 is built from 15 residues. The CDR3 here is CASSSSGAAGNTIYF. The DNA of the CDR3 is TGCGCCAGCAGCTCCTCTGGGGCTGCGGGAAACACCATATATTTT.

The J gene is TRBJ1-1, the V gene TRBV7-3, with TRBD1 matching 7 bases. The V segment lost 6 bases and the J segment 4 bases; nucleotides outside the gene matches: 8. The CDR3 covers 14 residues. The germline CDR1 and CDR2 sequences are SGHTA and FQGTGA. CDR3 bases: TGTGCCAGCAGTTTACAGGGGTGGGGCACTGAAGCTTTCTTT. Encoded protein: CASSLQGWGTEAFF.

The rearrangement links TRBV5-1 to TRBJ1-1; 7 bases agree with TRBD1. Per germline, CDR1 SGHRS and CDR2 YFSETQ. The CDR3 loop spans 15 amino acids. With 0 bases clipped from V and 0 bases from J, the junction kept 2 bases outside the gene matches. The CDR3 nucleotides are TGCGCCAGCAGCTTGGTGGGACAGATGAACACTGAAGCTTTCTTT. It specifies CASSLVGQMNTEAFF.

The chain employs TRBV5-1 and TRBJ2-3; D not certain. Germline CDR1 is SGHRS and CDR2 is YFSETQ. Trimming shortened V by 0 bases and J by 0 bases, and 11 bases separated the two germline ends. The CDR3 totals 16 residues. CDR3 in amino acids: CASSLGSLASTDTQYF. The CDR3 DNA reads as TGCGCCAGCAGCTTGGGCTCCTTGGCTAGCACAGATACGCAGTATTTT.

V gene TRBV30 combines with J gene TRBJ1-2, with TRBD1 identical over 7 bases. Germline V gene lookup returns CDR1 GTSNPN and CDR2 SVGIG (reference sequence). Trimming removed 8 bases from V and 4 bases from J; junction bases left unmatched: 10. The CDR3 totals 13 residues. The CDR3 spells CAGRQGSSYGYTF. CDR3 nucleotide sequence: TGTGCCGGAAGACAGGGCAGCTCCTATGGCTACACCTTC.

The V call is TRBV28, the J call TRBJ2-3; 9 nucleotides align to TRBD2. The J segment lost 0 bases and the V segment lost 7 bases, leaving 2 bases of the junction unmatched. CDR1 is MDHEN and CDR2 is SYDVKM in the germline V gene. The length of the CDR3 is 14 residues. CDR3 sequence reads: CASKAGGSTDTQYF. For the CDR3, the DNA is TGTGCCAGCAAGGCGGGAGGGAGCACAGATACGCAGTATTTT.